Listed here is a single T cell receptor (beta chain). Its antigen is still unknown. This record comes from a study of long-term antiretroviral therapy in people with HIV. Overall study: First collections came about a decade before the 2015 immediate-ART recommendation. Study-level findings and limits: Clones that expanded before ART (that is, prior to treatment) dominated the repertoire at all time points.

At the survey level, the v3.0 immunoSEQ assay was run. Sequencing was directed toward about 40,000-50,000 T-cell genomes in each sample. Produced via immunoSEQ multiplex PCR; TCRdb's table is partial and in-frame only. The sample lists several thousand clones; about 77% were seen once. Between the trimmed V and J ends, which lost 7 bases and 0 bases, there was a span of 13 bases. The CDR3 loop spans 15 amino acids. Germline V gene data show CDR1 as SGHRS and CDR2 as YFSETQ. The sequenced sample was unsorted PBMCs, obtained 0.4 years before starting antiretroviral therapy. This receptor was taken from a man younger than 45 with HIV. V and J are TRBV5-1 and TRBJ2-2, with D unresolved. In DNA, the CDR3 is TGCGCCAGCGCCCAAGGCAGCACGAACACCGGGGAGCTGTTTTTT. This gives the protein CASAQGSTNTGELFF.